The rows below give T cell receptor beta chains drawn from one sample of a study of OX40 agonist ivuxolimab in advanced cancers. Data came from immunoSEQ multiplex PCR; TCRdb stores just in-frame clones and leaves some out. The sample consists of 65,000 to 85,000 clones, roughly 86% of them appearing once. This sample comprised CD4+ or CD8+ T cells sorted from blood, obtained in a trial of the OX40 agonist ivuxolimab. The receptor set was obtained from an adult with an advanced solid tumor such as melanoma, head and neck, liver or kidney cancer. CDR3s include the opening cysteine and the closing phenylalanine or tryptophan. The D gene is left open where the match is weak. The size field is filled for only some rows; it gives once, few, many or a size class.

j_call clone_size v_call d_call cdr3_aa cdr3_nt
TRBJ1-4 NA TRBV7-2 NA CASSLEANEKLFF TGTGCCAGCAGCTTGGAGGCTAATGAAAAACTGTTTTTT
TRBJ1-1 NA TRBV4-2 TRBD1 CASSMGQGDTEAFF TGTGCCAGCAGCATGGGACAGGGTGATACTGAAGCTTTCTTT
TRBJ2-5 NA TRBV7-9 TRBD2 CASLERGAEETQYF TGTGCCAGCCTCGAGCGGGGGGCGGAAGAGACCCAGTACTTC
TRBJ1-1 NA TRBV4-2 NA CASSQDGGVLTEAFF TGTGCCAGCAGCCAAGATGGCGGTGTCTTGACAGAAGCTTTCTTT
TRBJ2-7 NA TRBV7-9 NA CASSATGTYYEQYF TGTGCCAGCAGCGCAACCGGGACATACTACGAGCAGTACTTC
TRBJ2-7 NA TRBV5-4 NA CASSPEGGRRDEQYF TGTGCCAGCAGCCCTGAAGGGGGGCGCCGGGACGAGCAGTACTTC
TRBJ2-7 NA TRBV2 TRBD1 CASSPDRGLSYEQYF TGTGCCAGCAGCCCTGACAGGGGCCTCTCCTACGAGCAGTACTTC
TRBJ2-7 few TRBV6-5 NA CASTGGGAYSYEQYF TGTGCCAGCACCGGGGGTGGGGCTTATTCCTACGAGCAGTACTTC
TRBJ2-7 few TRBV6-1 TRBD1 CASRGQGVGYEQYF TGTGCCAGCAGAGGACAGGGGGTAGGCTACGAGCAGTACTTC
TRBJ2-6 NA TRBV19 NA CATKTRSGANVLTF TGTGCCACCAAGACCCGTTCCGGGGCCAACGTCCTGACTTTC
TRBJ2-3 NA TRBV7-6 NA CASGQGSTDTQYF TGTGCCAGCGGGCAGGGGAGCACAGATACGCAGTATTTT
TRBJ2-6 NA TRBV10-3 TRBD2 CAITSGLAGVTSDSGANVLTF TGTGCCATCACCTCGGGACTAGCGGGAGTCACCTCTGACTCTGGGGCCAACGTCCTGACTTTC
TRBJ1-2 NA TRBV19 NA CASSTHPRTAYGYTF TGTGCCAGTAGTACCCACCCCCGGACAGCTTATGGCTACACCTTC
TRBJ2-4 NA TRBV2 TRBD1 CASSRGQGLYIQYF TGTGCCAGCAGTAGGGGGCAGGGGCTCTACATTCAGTACTTC
TRBJ1-1 NA TRBV6-1 NA CASSLEARSNTEAFF TGTGCCAGCAGTCTGGAGGCGAGGTCGAACACTGAAGCTTTCTTT
TRBJ2-3 NA TRBV9 NA CASSGTADTQYF TGTGCCAGCAGCGGCACAGCAGATACGCAGTATTTT
TRBJ2-7 NA TRBV28 NA CASSSPPGPYEQYF TGTGCCAGCAGTTCCCCCCCGGGTCCCTACGAGCAGTACTTC
TRBJ1-1 NA TRBV6-5 NA CASSYSMAVNTEAFF TGTGCCAGCAGTTACTCAATGGCAGTGAACACTGAAGCTTTCTTT
TRBJ1-2 few TRBV7-6 TRBD1 CASSRDRISGGYTF TGTGCCAGCAGCCGGGACAGGATTAGCGGTGGCTACACCTTC
TRBJ1-2 NA TRBV9 TRBD1 CASSVAGGAGGYYGYTF TGTGCCAGCAGCGTAGCTGGAGGGGCAGGGGGTTACTATGGCTACACCTTC
TRBJ1-4 NA TRBV5-1 NA CASSSGRYDEKLFF TGCGCCAGCAGCTCGGGACGCTATGATGAAAAACTGTTTTTT
TRBJ1-4 NA TRBV30 NA CAWSLGASNEKLFF TGTGCCTGGAGCCTAGGGGCCTCTAATGAAAAACTGTTTTTT
TRBJ1-6 NA TRBV28 NA CASSRKLGTHF TGTGCCAGCAGCCGGAAACTAGGCACCCACTTT
TRBJ1-5 NA TRBV10-3 TRBD1 CATGTAYNQPQHF TGTGCCACGGGGACAGCTTACAATCAGCCCCAGCATTTT
TRBJ2-2 NA TRBV6-5 NA CASRNGQNTGELFF TGTGCCAGCAGAAATGGGCAGAACACCGGGGAGCTGTTTTTT
TRBJ2-4 NA TRBV5-1 TRBD1 CASSPQGAAKNIQYF TGCGCCAGCAGCCCACAGGGGGCGGCCAAAAACATTCAGTACTTC
TRBJ2-1 once TRBV5-1 NA CASSPLGGPSYNEQFF TGCGCCAGCAGCCCCCTTGGCGGGCCCTCCTACAATGAGCAGTTCTTC
TRBJ2-2 NA TRBV28 NA CASSLGGLHTGELFF TGTGCCAGCAGTTTAGGGGGACTCCACACCGGGGAGCTGTTTTTT
TRBJ2-1 NA TRBV5-1 TRBD2 CASSPWTSGVNEQFF TGCGCCAGCAGCCCATGGACTAGCGGGGTCAATGAGCAGTTCTTC
TRBJ2-5 NA TRBV6-6 TRBD1 CASRQGFLETQYF TGTGCCAGCAGACAGGGGTTCCTTGAGACCCAGTACTTC
TRBJ2-1 NA TRBV18 NA CASSSTSQSYNEQFF TGTGCCAGCTCATCCACTAGCCAATCCTACAATGAGCAGTTCTTC
TRBJ2-7 NA TRBV28 TRBD2 CASRGTSGALYEQYF TGTGCCAGCAGGGGGACTAGCGGGGCCCTCTACGAGCAGTACTTC
TRBJ2-7 NA TRBV10-2 NA CASSERGRFDEQYF TGCGCCAGCAGTGAGCGTGGGCGGTTCGACGAGCAGTACTTC
TRBJ1-6 many TRBV6-5 TRBD1 CASSYSTGGYSPLHF TGTGCCAGCAGTTACTCGACAGGGGGTTATTCACCCCTCCACTTT
TRBJ1-5 NA TRBV5-6 TRBD1 CASSWGTEISNQPQHF TGTGCCAGCAGCTGGGGGACAGAGATTAGCAATCAGCCCCAGCATTTT
TRBJ2-1 NA TRBV5-1 TRBD2 CASSPGLAGGDYNEQFF TGCGCCAGCAGCCCCGGACTAGCGGGGGGGGACTACAATGAGCAGTTCTTC
TRBJ2-7 NA TRBV9 NA CASSSGDYEQYF TGTGCCAGCAGTTCGGGAGACTACGAGCAGTACTTC
TRBJ2-2 NA TRBV19 TRBD1 CASSNYRGSGELFF TGTGCCAGTAGTAACTACAGGGGCAGCGGGGAGCTGTTTTTT
TRBJ1-2 NA TRBV30 NA CAWSPDGYGYTF TGTGCCTGGAGCCCTGACGGCTATGGCTACACCTTC
TRBJ2-3 NA TRBV5-4 TRBD1 CASSSQGVRTDTQYF TGTGCCAGCAGTTCCCAGGGGGTTCGCACAGATACGCAGTATTTT